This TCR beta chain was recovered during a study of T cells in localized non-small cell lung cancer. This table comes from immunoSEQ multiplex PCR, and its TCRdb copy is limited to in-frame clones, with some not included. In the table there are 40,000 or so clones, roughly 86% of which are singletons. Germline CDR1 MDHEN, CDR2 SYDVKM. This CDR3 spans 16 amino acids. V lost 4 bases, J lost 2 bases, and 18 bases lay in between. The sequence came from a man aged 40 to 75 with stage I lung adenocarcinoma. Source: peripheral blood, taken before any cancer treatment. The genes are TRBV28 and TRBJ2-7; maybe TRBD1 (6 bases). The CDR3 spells CASSSTDRPKPYEQYF. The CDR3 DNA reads TGTGCCAGCAGTTCCACGGACAGACCTAAACCCTACGAGCAGTACTTC.